Listed here are 10 T cell receptor beta chains from one sample, sequenced in a study of T cells in Graves' hyperthyroidism and ophthalmopathy. Template material for amplifying TCR beta CDR3 regions consisted of RNA transcripts. The TCR CDR3 was amplified in a first-round RT-PCR using the HTBI primer set. TCRdb passed the multiplex PCR reads through MiXCR, listing each CDR3 protein once. The data show 210,000 or so distinct CDR3 sequences, about 15% seen once. The specimen was blood. The receptors derive from a middle-aged man with Graves' hyperthyroidism.

This clonotype was seen repeatedly, ten times or more. This chain joins TRBV20-1 and TRBJ2-1; 9 nucleotides align to TRBD2. The V gene end was trimmed by 6 bases and the J gene end by 4 bases; junction bases not matched to a gene: 13. Germline lookup yields CDR1 DFQATT and CDR2 SNEGSKA (reference sequence). The CDR3 consists of 16 residues. CDR3 nucleotide sequence: TGCAGTGCCCGTGCCGGCGCGGGAGGGCCTTACAATGAGCAGTTCTTC. Translating gives CSARAGAGGPYNEQFF.

A few counts support this clonotype. V gene TRBV6-2 or TRBV6-3 combines with J gene TRBJ1-5; D perhaps matches TRBD1 (6 bases). This CDR3 is 16 amino acids long. Germline V gene sequence: CDR1 MNHEY, CDR2 SVGEGT. V was cut by 2 bases and J by 2 bases, with 13 bases left in between. The CDR3: CASSYKTGLGNQPQHF. The CDR3 bases are TGTGCCAGCAGTTACAAGACAGGATTAGGCAATCAGCCCCAGCATTTT.

In this sample, this clonotype turned up many times. V and J are TRBV7-8 and TRBJ2-1; no definite D call. The germline V and J ends were trimmed by 1 base and 3 bases, with 7 bases remaining between them. The germline V gene encodes CDR1 SGHVS and CDR2 FQNEAQ. The CDR3 loop spans 14 amino acids. Here the CDR3 DNA reads TGTGCCAGCAGCTTAGTCGCCAGCTACAATGAGCAGTTCTTC. This translates into CASSLVASYNEQFF.

The chain joins TRBV6-1 to TRBJ1-2; D ambiguous. Germline CDR1 and CDR2: MNHNS and SASEGT. The CDR3 is made up of 14 amino acids. V dropped 6 bases and J dropped 0 bases, with 11 bases sitting between them. In nucleotides, the CDR3 is TGTGCCAGCAGCGTTCGGGGAGCTAACTATGGCTACACCTTC. Protein sequence: CASSVRGANYGYTF.

This clonotype has only a few counts. The chain combines TRBV6-1 with TRBJ2-5; 9 bases map to TRBD1. The germline V gene has CDR1 MNHNS and CDR2 SASEGT. J lost 1 base, V lost 10 bases, and 7 bases had no gene match. The CDR3 consists of 14 residues. In nucleotides, the CDR3 is TGTGCCACGGTGAAACAGGGGGCCCAAGAGACCCAGTACTTC. Protein: CATVKQGAQETQYF.

Ten or more counts support this clonotype. This chain links TRBV5-1 with TRBJ2-2; D remains ambiguous. With 0 bases removed from V and 4 bases from J, the gap between germline ends came to 16 bases. Germline V gives CDR1 SGHRS, CDR2 YFSETQ. The CDR3 contains 17 residues. DNA for the CDR3: TGCGCCAGCAGCTTGGAAGGCGTCTGGGGTGTCACCGGGGAGCTGTTTTTT. Translated, it gives CASSLEGVWGVTGELFF.

This clonotype was seen ten or more times. The genes are TRBV2 and TRBJ2-5; TRBD1 matches 7 bases. V was clipped by 2 bases and J by 1 base; unmatched bases: 7. This CDR3 contains 16 residues. Per the germline V gene, CDR1 is SNHLY and CDR2 is FYNNEI. The CDR3 here is CASSEWLGTAQETQYF. CDR3 nucleotide sequence: TGTGCCAGCAGTGAATGGCTTGGGACAGCCCAAGAGACCCAGTACTTC.

In its sample, this clonotype was seen many times. The chain carries TRBV28 and TRBJ2-1; weak D call: TRBD2 (6 bases). Germline-derived CDR1 and CDR2 are MDHEN and SYDVKM. Between the trimmed V and J ends, which lost 7 bases and 4 bases, there was a span of 20 bases. CDR3 length equals 16 residues. CDR3 sequence: CASTSRGVGGYNEQFF. DNA of the CDR3: TGTGCCAGCACGAGTCGAGGAGTTGGGGGGTACAATGAGCAGTTCTTC.

This clonotype came up many times. This sequence joins TRBV7-9 and TRBJ2-7; D not certain. The CDR3 spans 14 residues. CDR1 is SEHNR and CDR2 is FQNEAQ in the germline V gene (reference sequence). V shed 1 base and J shed 3 bases, with 10 bases lying between them. CDR3 coding DNA: TGTGCCAGCAGCTTAGGGGGTCCGGGCTACGAGCAGTACTTC. It encodes CASSLGGPGYEQYF.

This clonotype has just one count. A read error is possible here, since a much larger clone lies one base away. The J gene is TRBJ2-1, the V gene TRBV6-5; D possibly corresponds to TRBD2 (6 bases). V shed 11 bases and J shed 2 bases, with 19 bases lying between them. The CDR3 spans 15 residues. Per the germline V gene, CDR1 is MNHEY and CDR2 is SVGAGI. The CDR3 nucleotides are TGTGCCTGCATTGAGGGGCGGGACCCCTACAATGAGCAGTTCTTC. This translates into CACIEGRDPYNEQFF.